Below, one TCR beta chain is given with its context. A read error may account for a junction end that differs from germline. The sample originates from a study of shared clonotypes between healthy human individuals. This CDR3 has 13 amino acids. CDR1 and CDR2 (germline): MNHNY, SVGAGI (reference sequence). The table came from immunoSEQ multiplex PCR; TCRdb's copy has only in-frame clones and leaves some out. This sample has 950,000 to 1,100,000 clones, with around 78% found just once. The receptor comes from a man aged 18 to 30 in good health. Some clones in this sample may be carry-over from other donors' samples. Sequencing was carried out using memory CD4+ T cells from PBMCs. Subset specified: CD45RA-negative fraction. The chain has TRBV6-6 and TRBJ2-7, with 12 bases that match TRBD1. This chain's CDR3 is CVSGLGTGGRQYF. DNA for the CDR3: TGTGTCAGCGGACTCGGGACAGGGGGCCGCCAGTACTTC.